Each of the 17 T cell receptor beta chains below was sequenced from the same sample in a study of identifying expanded T cells in peripheral blood. The data were produced by immunoSEQ multiplex PCR, yet TCRdb's version contains in-frame clones alone and is incomplete. The sample comprises about 81,000 clones, over 80% of which are singletons, and about 20% rests with the top ten. The sequencing input was blood. These TCRs come from a person aged 18 to 69 in good health.

CDR3 sequence: CASRLGQGDTEAFF. The CDR3, as DNA: TGTGCCAGCAGACTAGGACAAGGTGACACTGAAGCTTTCTTT. The V call is TRBV7-9, the J call TRBJ1-1, with a tentative D call TRBD1 (5 bases). Germline CDR1 SEHNR, CDR2 FQNEAQ (reference sequence). With 6 bases removed from V and 3 bases from J, the gap between germline ends came to 14 bases. This CDR3 has 14 amino acids.

The chain uses TRBV7-3 and TRBJ2-1; TRBD2 aligns across 11 bases. Germline V CDR1 and CDR2: SGHTA, FQGTGA. V shed 4 bases and J 14 bases; nucleotides not matched to a gene: 4. CDR3 length: 12 residues. CDR3 in amino acids: CASSYSGRGKFF. The CDR3 DNA sequence: TGTGCCAGCAGCTATAGCGGGAGGGGAAAGTTCTTC.

V is TRBV7-2 and J is TRBJ1-1; no definite D call. Germline-derived CDR1 and CDR2 are SGHTA and FQGNSA. CDR3 size: 12 residues. V lost 6 bases and J 1 base, leaving 6 bases between the germline ends. CDR3 DNA sequence: TGTGCCAGCAGACGGTCGAACACTGAAGCTTTCTTT. This encodes CASRRSNTEAFF.

The V call is TRBV7-2, the J call TRBJ1-5; 10 bases agree with TRBD1. Germline V gene data show CDR1 as SGHTA and CDR2 as FQGNSA. This CDR3 has 17 residues. With V trimmed by 5 bases and J by 0 bases, 7 bases remained unmatched. CDR3 sequence (DNA): TGTGCCAGCAGCACCGGGACAGGGGTTTATAGCAATCAGCCCCAGCATTTT. Translation: CASSTGTGVYSNQPQHF.

The chain has TRBV2 and TRBJ2-1; tentatively, D is TRBD1 or TRBD2 (6 bases each). The CDR3 has 13 residues. V lost 7 bases and J 16 bases, leaving 23 bases between the germline ends. The germline CDR1 and CDR2 sequences are SNHLY and FYNNEI. The CDR3 sequence is CASIEAVGGYPFF. The CDR3 DNA follows: TGTGCCAGCATCGAAGCGGTAGGGGGGTACCCCTTCTTC.

The chain recombines TRBV7-2 with TRBJ1-1, with D possibly being TRBD1 (5 bases). Germline V gene lookup returns CDR1 SGHTA and CDR2 FQGNSA. V lost 2 bases, J lost 0 bases, and 13 bases lay in between. This CDR3 is 16 amino acids long. The CDR3 DNA reads TGTGCCAGCAGCTTAACTGGGCCAGGGCTGAACACTGAAGCTTTCTTT. Residues: CASSLTGPGLNTEAFF.

This clone was counted only a few times. V usage is TRBV7-9 and J usage is TRBJ2-2, with TRBD2 as a possible D gene (6 bases). V was trimmed by 5 bases and J by 1 base, leaving 14 bases between them. Per germline, CDR1 SEHNR and CDR2 FQNEAQ (reference sequence). The CDR3 is made up of 16 amino acids. In nucleotides, the CDR3 is TGTGCCAGCAGCCCCGGACTAAAAAAGAACACCGGGGAGCTGTTTTTT. It codes for CASSPGLKKNTGELFF.

The chain joins TRBV13 to TRBJ1-1; the match to TRBD1 covers 10 bases. CDR3 size: 15 residues. Looked up from germline, CDR1 is PRHDT and CDR2 is FYEKMQ (reference sequence). Trimming at V came to 4 bases and at J to 5 bases, leaving 7 bases not matched to a gene. CDR3 protein: CASSSWDRGVTEAFF. CDR3 DNA: TGTGCCAGCAGCTCATGGGACAGGGGTGTAACTGAAGCTTTCTTT.

This chain uses TRBV5-4 with TRBJ2-7; no firm D call. V shed 4 bases and J shed 0 bases, with 5 bases lying between them. CDR3 size: 12 residues. CDR1 is SGHNT and CDR2 is YYREEE in the germline V gene (reference sequence). CDR3 in amino acids: CASSRFSYEQYF. DNA for the CDR3: TGTGCCAGCAGCCGCTTCTCCTACGAGCAGTACTTC.

The rearrangement uses TRBV9 and TRBJ2-1; possible D gene TRBD2, 6 bases. The CDR3 sequence is 17 residues long. Trimming cost V 0 bases and J 2 bases, with 15 bases left between them. Germline values: CDR1 SGDLS, CDR2 YYNGEE. CDR3 sequence (DNA): TGTGCCAGCAGCGTAGGAGGGTACGGGAGCGCCTACAATGAGCAGTTCTTC. Encoded protein: CASSVGGYGSAYNEQFF.

CDR3 amino acids: CASQRGGRAFSTDTQYF. In DNA, the CDR3 is TGCGCCAGCCAGCGGGGCGGGAGGGCCTTTAGCACAGATACGCAGTATTTT. This chain links TRBV5-1 with TRBJ2-3; TRBD2 agrees at 9 bases. The V segment lost 7 bases and the J segment 0 bases; nucleotides outside the gene matches: 12. The length of the CDR3 is 17 residues. CDR1 and CDR2 from the germline V gene are SGHRS and YFSETQ.

The gene calls are TRBV14 and TRBJ2-1, with 7 bases fitting TRBD2. Germline values: CDR1 SGHDN, CDR2 FVKESK. The CDR3 is made up of 15 amino acids. J lost 9 bases, V lost 1 base, and 9 bases had no gene match. Written as DNA, the CDR3 is TGTGCCAGCAGCCAAGGACTAGCATGGGAGTCTGAGCAGTTCTTC. It specifies CASSQGLAWESEQFF.

The genes are TRBV2 and TRBJ2-7; D gene uncertain. In germline, CDR1 is SNHLY, CDR2 FYNNEI. Trimming pared 2 bases from V and 7 bases from J, leaving 9 bases between. The CDR3 extends over 12 amino acids. This chain's CDR3 is CASSEPPGEQYF. The CDR3 DNA reads as TGTGCCAGCAGTGAACCCCCCGGTGAGCAGTACTTC.

This clone was seen more than once but under ten times. The V call is TRBV28, the J call TRBJ2-7, with 9 bases that match TRBD1. Germline loops: CDR1 MDHEN, CDR2 SYDVKM. V was clipped by 4 bases and J by 4 bases; unmatched bases: 5. The CDR3 has 14 residues. The CDR3 DNA sequence: TGTGCCAGCAGTTCGAGACAGGGGGAATACGAGCAGTACTTC. Translating gives CASSSRQGEYEQYF.

The rearrangement joins TRBV28 to TRBJ1-2; maybe TRBD1 (5 bases). CDR1 and CDR2 from the germline V gene are MDHEN and SYDVKM. CDR3 size: 13 residues. V dropped 6 bases and J dropped 4 bases, with 12 bases sitting between them. The CDR3: CASSLQGPYGYTF. CDR3 nucleotides: TGTGCCAGCAGCCTTCAGGGACCCTATGGCTACACCTTC.

The chain uses TRBV7-9 and TRBJ2-7; 9 bases map to TRBD2. The CDR3 has 18 residues. Germline V gives CDR1 SEHNR, CDR2 FQNEAQ (reference sequence). J was trimmed by 0 bases and V by 3 bases; bases with no gene match: 12. The CDR3 DNA reads as TGTGCCAGCAGCTTTAGCGGGAGTGGGGGGATTAGCTCCTACGAGCAGTACTTC. This gives the protein CASSFSGSGGISSYEQYF.

The genes are TRBV9 and TRBJ2-7; TRBD2 aligns across 7 bases. The CDR3 contains 15 residues. Germline values: CDR1 SGDLS, CDR2 YYNGEE. The J segment lost 5 bases and the V segment lost 0 bases, leaving 8 bases of the junction unmatched. The CDR3 DNA reads TGTGCCAGCAGCGTAGATGTAGCGGGTTGGGACGAGCAGTACTTC. Its translation: CASSVDVAGWDEQYF.